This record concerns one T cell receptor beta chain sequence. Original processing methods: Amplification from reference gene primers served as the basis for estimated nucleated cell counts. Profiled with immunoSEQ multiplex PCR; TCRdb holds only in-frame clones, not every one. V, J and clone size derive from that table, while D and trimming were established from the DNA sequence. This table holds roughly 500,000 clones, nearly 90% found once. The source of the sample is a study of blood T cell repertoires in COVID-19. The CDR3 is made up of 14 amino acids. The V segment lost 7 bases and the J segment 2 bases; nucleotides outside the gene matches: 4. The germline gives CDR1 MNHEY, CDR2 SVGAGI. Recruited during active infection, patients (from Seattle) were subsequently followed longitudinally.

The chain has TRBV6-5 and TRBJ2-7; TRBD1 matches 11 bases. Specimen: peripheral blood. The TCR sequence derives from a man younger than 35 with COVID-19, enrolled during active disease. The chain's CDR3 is CASKAGQGAYEQYF. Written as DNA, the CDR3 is TGTGCCAGCAAAGCGGGACAGGGGGCCTACGAGCAGTACTTC.